A selection of T cell receptor beta chains follows, all from one sample in a study of read filtering for tumor transcriptome and immune sequencing. One entry per CDR3 protein results from TCRdb running MiXCR on the reads. The sample shows approximately 20,000 distinct CDR3 sequences, roughly a fifth of them seen only once. The specimen was a population of CD138-negative cells sorted from bone marrow. All receptors derive from a donor at least 40 years old with multiple myeloma. CDR3s include the opening cysteine and the closing phenylalanine or tryptophan. D genes are given only for firm matches. Clone sizes are given selectively: once, few, many, or a class where the clone is expanded.

TRBJ1-1 | many | TRBD1 | TRBV20-1 | CSASREGANTEAFF | TGCAGTGCTAGTCGAGAGGGGGCGAACACTGAAGCTTTCTTT
TRBJ2-7 | NA | NA | TRBV29-1 | CSVRDTHPPYEQYF | TGCAGCGTTCGGGACACCCATCCTCCCTACGAGCAGTACTTC
TRBJ2-3 | many | NA | TRBV9 | CASSVVGSRTDTQYF | TGTGCCAGCAGCGTAGTAGGATCTCGCACAGATACGCAGTATTTT
TRBJ2-5 | many | NA | TRBV5-1 | CASSLARAGQETQYF | TGCGCCAGCAGCTTGGCTCGGGCAGGCCAAGAGACCCAGTACTTC
TRBJ1-6 | many | TRBD1 | TRBV28 | CASSLLPGQHNSPLHF | TGTGCCAGCAGTTTACTACCGGGACAGCATAATTCACCCCTCCACTTT
TRBJ1-2 | many | NA | TRBV29-1 | CSVDSGGWSRHNYGYTF | TGCAGCGTTGATTCCGGGGGTTGGTCCCGACATAACTATGGCTACACCTTC
TRBJ2-7 | many | TRBD1 | TRBV29-1 | CSVERDREQYF | TGCAGCGTTGAAAGGGACAGAGAGCAGTACTTC
TRBJ2-2 | many | NA | TRBV24-1 | CATSALGAGGELFF | TGTGCCACCAGTGCTTTAGGGGCCGGCGGGGAGCTGTTTTTT
TRBJ2-7 | many | TRBD1 | TRBV9 | CASSPRTGGYEQYF | TGTGCCAGCAGCCCGAGGACAGGGGGGTACGAGCAGTACTTC
TRBJ2-1 | NA | NA | TRBV5-1 | CASNRVHRVHNEQFF | TGCGCCAGCAACCGAGTCCACAGGGTCCACAATGAGCAGTTCTTC
TRBJ2-1 | NA | NA | TRBV14 | CASSHHRSSYNEQFF | TGTGCCAGCAGCCATCACCGGAGCTCCTACAATGAGCAGTTCTTC
TRBJ2-7 | NA | NA | TRBV6-6 | CASSYWTDYEQYF | TGTGCCAGCAGTTACTGGACAGACTACGAGCAGTACTTC
TRBJ1-1 | few | NA | TRBV15 | CATTVGQTEAFF | TGTGCCACCACGGTCGGGCAGACAGAAGCTTTCTTT
TRBJ2-2 | once | TRBD1 | TRBV2 | CASRPGTANTGELFF | TGTGCCAGCAGGCCCGGGACAGCGAACACCGGGGAGCTGTTTTTT
TRBJ1-5 | few | NA | TRBV28 | CASRPAAGNNQPQHF | TGTGCCAGCAGACCCGCGGCAGGGAACAATCAGCCCCAGCATTTT
TRBJ2-1 | many | NA | TRBV29-1 | CSVEGAEEGYNEQFF | TGCAGCGTTGAGGGTGCGGAGGAGGGTTACAATGAGCAGTTCTTC
TRBJ2-7 | NA | NA | TRBV19 | CASKGPYSYEQYF | TGTGCCAGTAAGGGGCCCTACTCCTACGAGCAGTACTTC
TRBJ2-7 | few | TRBD1 | TRBV6-2/TRBV6-3 | CASSYTGTGSVYEQYF | TGTGCCAGCAGTTACACCGGGACAGGTTCGGTTTACGAGCAGTACTTC
TRBJ2-1 | many | TRBD1 | TRBV28 | CASSLLRQGAIQQFF | TGTGCCAGCAGTTTATTGAGGCAGGGGGCGATTCAGCAGTTCTTC
TRBJ2-1 | NA | NA | TRBV2 | CASSERGGLGFF | TGTGCCAGCAGTGAAAGAGGGGGTCTGGGGTTCTTC
TRBJ2-7 | NA | NA | TRBV15 | CASSTLVTSYEQYF | TGTGCCTCCAGCACACTAGTGACTTCCTACGAGCAGTACTTC
TRBJ1-1 | many | NA | TRBV29-1 | CSVNKATNTEAFF | TGCAGCGTAAACAAAGCCACGAACACTGAAGCTTTCTTT
TRBJ2-3 | many | NA | TRBV29-1 | CSVIEAPDTQYF | TGCAGCGTTATTGAAGCCCCAGATACGCAGTATTTT